This T cell receptor beta chain was obtained from a study of cytomegalovirus exposure and HLA in healthy donors. PCR involved 60 Vbeta and 13 Jbeta primers. Profiling relied on immunoSEQ multiplex PCR, and the TCRdb table lists in-frame clones only, not all of them. The data hold 85,000 to 100,000 clones, with about 76% observed a single time. CDR1 is ENHRY, CDR2 SYGVKD, per germline. V was pared by 4 bases and J by 6 bases, with 10 bases of the junction left unmatched. The CDR3 has 15 amino acids. The sample was PBMCs. The V and J genes are TRBV10-3 and TRBJ2-7; 9 nucleotides agree with TRBD1. The TCR originated in a man aged 40-55 years in good health and CMV-seropositive. The CDR3 here is CAISVPEQGAGEQYF. The CDR3 coding sequence is TGTGCCATCAGTGTACCAGAACAGGGGGCGGGCGAGCAGTACTTC.